A single sample is the source of the 17 T cell receptor beta chains below, sequenced in a study of T cell repertoires in cytomegalovirus infection. TCRdb analysed the reads with MiXCR anew, one entry per CDR3 protein. The sample contains 310,000 or so distinct CDR3 sequences, around 10% of which appear only once. Sequencing was carried out using PBMCs. These receptors originate from a human donor in good health (CMV status not recorded). Some clones in this sample may be carry-over from other donors' samples.

This clonotype was seen a handful of times. The chain employs TRBV29-1 and TRBJ2-2; D is undetermined. Per the germline V gene, CDR1 is SQVTM and CDR2 is ANQGSEA. The CDR3 totals 12 residues. Between the trimmed V and J ends, which lost 7 bases and 3 bases, there was a span of 9 bases. CDR3 coding DNA: TGCAGCGCCCCAAGGGACACCGGGGAGCTGTTTTTT. Its protein is CSAPRDTGELFF.

This clonotype was detected many times. CDR3 residues: CASSYLRTGFSYEQYF. The CDR3 DNA is TGTGCCAGCAGTTACCTCCGGACAGGCTTCTCCTACGAGCAGTACTTC. This chain connects TRBV6-2 or TRBV6-3 to TRBJ2-7; 7 bases agree with TRBD1. The trim removed 2 bases at V and 0 bases at J, leaving 7 bases unmatched. Germline V gene lookup returns CDR1 MNHEY and CDR2 SVGEGT. The CDR3 length is 16 residues.

In its sample, this clonotype was seen many times. The chain is built from TRBV7-8 and TRBJ2-7; maybe TRBD2 (6 bases). The CDR3 runs to 14 residues. V lost 1 base and J lost 6, with 13 bases in between. Germline lookup yields CDR1 SGHVS and CDR2 FQNEAQ. Here the CDR3 reads CASSLGGVSREQYV. The CDR3 DNA reads TGTGCCAGCAGCTTAGGGGGGGTTAGTCGCGAGCAGTACGTC.

A word on this clonotype: This may come from a read error, since a much larger clone is one base off. CDR3 residues: CANSGGQGNYGYTF. As DNA, the CDR3 is TGTGCCAACAGTGGAGGACAGGGGAACTATGGCTACACCTTC. J is TRBJ1-2 and V is TRBV28; the match to TRBD1 covers 9 bases. The V gene's germline CDR1 is MDHEN and CDR2 SYDVKM. The CDR3 length is 14 residues.

This clonotype was observed many times. The chain joins TRBV12-3 or TRBV12-4 to TRBJ2-5, with D perhaps matching TRBD1 (5 bases). The CDR3 is 13 residues long. The germline V and J ends were trimmed by 5 bases and 5 bases, with 12 bases remaining between them. The CDR3 reads CASSPQGVETQYF. The CDR3 region has the DNA TGTGCCAGCAGTCCCCAGGGCGTGGAGACCCAGTACTTC.

This clonotype occurred many times. J is TRBJ1-5 and V is TRBV7-2; weak D call: TRBD1 (6 bases). Per the germline V gene, CDR1 is SGHTA and CDR2 is FQGNSA. The CDR3 covers 13 residues. V shed 5 bases and J shed 5 bases, with 10 bases lying between them. The CDR3 sequence is CASSSRTDQPQHF. CDR3 DNA sequence: TGTGCCAGCAGCAGCCGGACAGATCAGCCCCAGCATTTT.

This rearrangement joins TRBV5-1 to TRBJ2-1; TRBD1 is a possible D gene (5 bases). V lost 4 bases and J 6 bases, leaving 20 bases between the germline ends. In germline, CDR1 is SGHRS, CDR2 YFSETQ. This CDR3 has 16 amino acids. CDR3 nucleotide sequence: TGCGCCAGCAGCCGGTCCGGGTACATGCAGGGCAATGAGCAGTTCTTC. This codes for CASSRSGYMQGNEQFF.

This clonotype has ten or more counts. The chain links TRBV7-2 to TRBJ1-5; TRBD1 matches 7 bases. CDR3 length: 15 residues. J gave up 5 bases and V 2 bases, and 6 bases lay outside the gene matches. Per the germline V gene, CDR1 is SGHTA and CDR2 is FQGNSA. CDR3 DNA: TGTGCCAGCAGCTTATCCCCGACAGGGTATCAGCCCCAGCATTTT. Translating gives CASSLSPTGYQPQHF. Looking up the rest from reference TRBV7-2 and TRBJ1-5 gives the full variable domain: GAGVSQSPSNKVTEKGKDVELRCDPISGHTALYWYRQSLGQGLEFLIYFQGNSAPDKSGLPSDRFSAERTGGSVSTLTIQRTQQEDSAVYLCASSLSPTGYQPQHFGDGTRLSIL.

The CDR3 loop reads CASRSGQGNQPQHF. The CDR3 bases are TGTGCCAGCAGATCGGGACAGGGAAACCAGCCCCAGCATTTT. This rearrangement joins TRBV12-3 or TRBV12-4 to TRBJ1-5, with 9 bases that match TRBD1. The CDR3 runs 14 residues. The V segment lost 6 bases and the J segment 7 bases; nucleotides outside the gene matches: 7.

This clonotype was observed many times. The chain combines TRBV20-1 with TRBJ2-5, with D uncertain. There are 13 residues in the CDR3. The germline CDR1 and CDR2 sequences are DFQATT and SNEGSKA (reference sequence). Trimming took 1 base from V and 7 from J, leaving 13 bases between them. The CDR3 loop is CSARAALTATQYF. The DNA for the CDR3 is TGCAGTGCTAGAGCCGCCTTGACTGCGACCCAGTACTTC.

Ten or more counts support this clonotype. The chain carries TRBV29-1 and TRBJ1-1; D gene ambiguous. Between the trimmed V and J ends, which lost 4 bases and 10 bases, there was a span of 10 bases. CDR3 size: 10 residues. The germline V gene encodes CDR1 SQVTM and CDR2 ANQGSEA. DNA for the CDR3: TGCAGCGTTGTATGGGTCGGAGCTTTCTTT. Residues: CSVVWVGAFF.

There are many counts of this clonotype. This chain uses TRBV5-5 with TRBJ1-2; D perhaps matches TRBD1 (5 bases). V lost 0 bases and J 5 bases, leaving 20 bases between the germline ends. The CDR3 sequence is 17 residues long. Germline V gene data show CDR1 as SGHKS and CDR2 as YYEKEE (reference sequence). As DNA, the CDR3 is TGTGCCAGCAGCTTGGAATACAGGCATCGGGACCCATATGGCTACACCTTC. Its translation is CASSLEYRHRDPYGYTF.

This clonotype was counted at least ten times. The rearrangement uses TRBV20-1 and TRBJ2-5; D is possibly TRBD2 (5 bases). The CDR3 has 13 residues. V was shortened by 6 bases and J by 4 bases, with 15 bases between the two germline ends. Per the germline V gene, CDR1 is DFQATT and CDR2 is SNEGSKA (reference sequence). CDR3 DNA: TGCAGTGCCTCAGCGGACTTGGGAGAGACCCAGTACTTC. Amino acids: CSASADLGETQYF.

This clonotype has more than one count but fewer than ten. This chain uses TRBV20-1 with TRBJ2-6; D might be TRBD1 (6 bases). Trimming removed 6 bases from V and 4 bases from J, with 7 bases in between. Germline V gives CDR1 DFQATT, CDR2 SNEGSKA (reference sequence). There are 12 residues in the CDR3. This CDR3 is CSAQGGANVLTF. As DNA, the CDR3 is TGCAGTGCCCAGGGGGGGGCCAACGTCCTGACTTTC.

This clonotype appeared many times. V is TRBV20-1 and J is TRBJ2-3; the D gene is possibly TRBD2 (7 bases). This CDR3 has 15 residues. CDR1 is DFQATT and CDR2 is SNEGSKA in the germline V gene (reference sequence). Trimming removed 0 bases from V and 0 bases from J, with 10 bases in between. CDR3 DNA sequence: TGCAGTGCTAGAGACGGGGGGCTCAGCACAGATACGCAGTATTTT. Translating gives CSARDGGLSTDTQYF.

This clonotype showed up many times. This chain connects TRBV28 to TRBJ1-5, with D possibly matching TRBD1 (6 bases). The length of the CDR3 is 12 residues. Trimming removed 5 bases from V and 9 bases from J, with 11 bases in between. CDR1 is MDHEN, CDR2 SYDVKM, per germline. CDR3 protein: CASSLPRGPQHF. The CDR3 DNA is TGTGCCAGCAGTCTGCCCAGGGGGCCCCAGCATTTT.

This clonotype was seen once. The chain couples TRBV29-1 to TRBJ1-1; D possibly corresponds to TRBD1 (6 bases). Per germline, CDR1 SQVTM and CDR2 ANQGSEA. The CDR3 contains 12 residues. The V and J ends lost 1 base and 3 bases respectively, with 6 bases between them. CDR3 coding DNA: TGCAGCGTTGAAGGGGGGCACACTGAAGCTTTCTTT. As protein: CSVEGGHTEAFF.